This TCR beta chain derives from a study of T cells in Graves' hyperthyroidism and ophthalmopathy (dated 2019 in TCRdb). Regarding the research as a whole: Peripheral blood samples were taken at initial diagnosis, before any treatment was given. The roughly 100 discovery patients were divided at random into training and test sets in a 7:3 ratio. Once sampling was done, hyperthyroidism patients were given methimazole at a starting dose of 30 mg daily, whereas ophthalmopathy patients were given high-dose intravenous methylprednisolone. A discovery cohort of approximately 100 patients, about 44 with Graves' ophthalmopathy and about 58 with stable Graves' hyperthyroidism, was used to find distinguishing TCR V-J signatures. Prospective prediction of ophthalmopathy was tested in an independent validation cohort consisting of fewer than 20 hyperthyroidism patients and 15 or so patients who later progressed to ophthalmopathy. TCR Vbeta CDR3 sequencing of some 140 peripheral blood samples (approximately 44 ophthalmopathy, some 75 hyperthyroidism and some 17 progressor patients) is reported in the paper. In about 6 Graves' hyperthyroidism patients, the study also compared T-cell repertoires from thyroid tissue with T-cell repertoires from blood. Broad study findings and their caveats: Sample size was not statistically predetermined, and investigators were not blinded to group allocation. Ophthalmopathy was separated from stable hyperthyroidism by a 13 V-J signature model, with about 86% sensitivity and 81% to 82% specificity obtained in cross-validation and 80%/75% obtained in testing. Most expanded thyroid clonotypes (frequency above 0.001) were also detected in blood, a finding suggesting that blood repertoires may reflect thyroid immune responses. In validation, the model predicted progression to ophthalmopathy with approximately 71% sensitivity and less than 80% specificity, a median of approximately 6.5 months before onset.

Stable Graves' hyperthyroidism was defined as no progression to ophthalmopathy during 18 months of follow-up. Hyperthyroidism patients were newly diagnosed, had a disease duration of under 2 months, and were aged 18 to 65 years. Patients with uncontrolled infections, other autoimmune diseases, pregnancy or lactation were excluded. Diagnoses were established on the basis of clinical symptoms, serum thyroxine and TRAb, thyroid ultrasound, and orbital computed tomography. PBMCs were isolated from approximately 10 ml of fresh peripheral blood by Ficoll-Paque density gradient centrifugation. Total RNA was extracted using Trizol reagent, and RNA quality was assessed on an Agilent 2100 Bioanalyzer. Per the germline V gene (reference sequence), DFQATT is the CDR1 and SNEGSKA is the CDR2. The V and J ends are trimmed by 0 bases and 6 bases, leaving 15 bases between them. The CDR3 runs 14 amino acids, cysteine and phenylalanine included. This entry keeps only the CDR3 DNA: 42 bases, framed from base 1.

Ten or more counts support this clonotype. The antigen it binds to is not known. One base away there is no much larger clone; base qualities are not given. The TCR beta CDR3 regions were amplified from the RNA transcripts. A first-round RT-PCR of the TCR CDR3 used the HTBI primer set with the Qiagen OneStep RT-PCR kit. A second multiplex PCR round built the libraries, followed by size selection and purification. Paired-end sequencing of the libraries was performed with 100 bp reads on an Illumina HiSeq2000. As for the original processing: SOAPnuke was used to process the raw data, removing reads that contained adapters or uncalled bases, had a mean Phred below 15, or lacked an exact match to the constant primer or identifier. High-quality paired reads were merged using COPE v1.2.5, and each unique nucleotide sequence was defined as a clonotype. MiTCR v1.1 was used to align the clonotypes against IMGT TRBV, TRBD and TRBJ reference segments. The analysis was restricted to V-J combinations with a frequency above 0.0001, which together covered around 99% of the repertoires. A TCS score was defined as the ratio of F50 (clonal expansion) to E x V (chaos), with BLOSUM62-based TCRdist applied between CDR3 peptides within each V-J. Welch's t-statistics and random forest reduced around 550 V-J features to 10 to 15, which were used in a naive Bayes classifier (R e1071). TCRdb applied fastp at Q25 and MiXCR to the public reads, then kept only in-frame beta chains. CDR3 protein sequences are deduplicated, and each keeps its most common genes and DNA. What appears here as the V and J calls and clone size reflects TCRdb's work, not the paper's. The sample has more than 450,000 distinct CDR3 sequences on record, around 13% of them singletons. In total, the top ten clones hold approximately 15% of the sample.

This TCR derives from a woman between 35 and 50 years old with Graves' hyperthyroidism. The material sequenced was blood. The V and J segments used are TRBV20-1 and TRBJ2-7; TRBD1 is perhaps the D gene, given 5 matching bases. The DNA sequence is given as TGCAGTGCTAGAGATCAGACAGTTGGAAGCGAGCAGTACTTC. The encoded protein is CSARDQTVGSEQYF.